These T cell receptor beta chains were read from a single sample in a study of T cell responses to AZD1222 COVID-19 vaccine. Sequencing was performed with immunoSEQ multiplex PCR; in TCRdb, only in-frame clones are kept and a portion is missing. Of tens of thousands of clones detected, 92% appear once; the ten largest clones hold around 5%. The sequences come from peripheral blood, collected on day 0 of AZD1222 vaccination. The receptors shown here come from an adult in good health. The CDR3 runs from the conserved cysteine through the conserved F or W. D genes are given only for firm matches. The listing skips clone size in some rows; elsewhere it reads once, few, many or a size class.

CDR3aa: CASSIGGAYYNEQFF; CDR3nt: TGTGCCAGTAGTATAGGGGGAGCTTACTACAATGAGCAGTTCTTC; v_gene: TRBV19; abundance: NA; j_gene: TRBJ2-1; d_gene: NA
CDR3aa: CASSSGPRPEKLFF; CDR3nt: TGTGCCAGCAGCTCGGGCCCCCGCCCTGAAAAACTGTTTTTT; v_gene: TRBV14; abundance: NA; j_gene: TRBJ1-4; d_gene: NA
CDR3aa: CASSLGGLVDNEQFF; CDR3nt: TGTGCCAGCAGCTTAGGCGGACTAGTAGACAATGAGCAGTTCTTC; v_gene: TRBV7-2; abundance: NA; j_gene: TRBJ2-1; d_gene: TRBD2
CDR3aa: CASSLRQGIDEQFF; CDR3nt: TGTGCCAGCAGCTTAAGACAGGGGATCGATGAGCAGTTCTTC; v_gene: TRBV7-8; abundance: NA; j_gene: TRBJ2-1; d_gene: TRBD1
CDR3aa: CAARGQGRFLTNEKLFF; CDR3nt: TGTGCCGCCAGAGGACAGGGAAGATTTTTGACTAATGAAAAACTGTTTTTT; v_gene: TRBV28; abundance: NA; j_gene: TRBJ1-4; d_gene: TRBD1
CDR3aa: CASSVTGGSGNTIYF; CDR3nt: TGTGCCAGCAGCGTAACAGGGGGCTCTGGAAACACCATATATTTT; v_gene: TRBV9; abundance: NA; j_gene: TRBJ1-3; d_gene: TRBD1
CDR3aa: CAISVGTGTVVNSPLHF; CDR3nt: TGTGCCATCAGTGTCGGGACAGGGACTGTCGTTAATTCACCCCTCCACTTT; v_gene: TRBV10-3; abundance: NA; j_gene: TRBJ1-6; d_gene: TRBD1
CDR3aa: CASSTTGYWAGELFF; CDR3nt: TGTGCCAGTAGTACTACAGGGTATTGGGCCGGGGAGCTGTTTTTT; v_gene: TRBV19; abundance: few; j_gene: TRBJ2-2; d_gene: NA
CDR3aa: CASRTPALAGGPGGEQFF; CDR3nt: TGTGCCAGTAGGACCCCCGCTCTAGCGGGAGGGCCAGGCGGTGAGCAGTTCTTC; v_gene: TRBV19; abundance: once; j_gene: TRBJ2-1; d_gene: TRBD2
CDR3aa: CASGLVRQGVNTEAFF; CDR3nt: TGTGCTAGTGGTTTGGTCAGACAGGGGGTGAACACTGAAGCTTTCTTT; v_gene: TRBV12-5; abundance: NA; j_gene: TRBJ1-1; d_gene: TRBD1
CDR3aa: CSVDAGQGSYTQYF; CDR3nt: TGCAGCGTTGATGCTGGACAGGGGTCATATACGCAGTATTTT; v_gene: TRBV29-1; abundance: NA; j_gene: TRBJ2-3; d_gene: TRBD1
CDR3aa: CASSPNRGNYNEQFF; CDR3nt: TGTGCCAGCTCACCCAACAGGGGGAACTACAATGAGCAGTTCTTC; v_gene: TRBV18; abundance: NA; j_gene: TRBJ2-1; d_gene: TRBD1
CDR3aa: CASSLIGGGQPQHF; CDR3nt: TGTGCCAGCAGCTTGATCGGGGGAGGTCAGCCCCAGCATTTT; v_gene: TRBV5-5; abundance: NA; j_gene: TRBJ1-5; d_gene: NA
CDR3aa: CAWSAAGGRTFF; CDR3nt: TGTGCCTGGAGCGCAGCGGGGGGTAGGACTTTCTTT; v_gene: TRBV30; abundance: NA; j_gene: TRBJ1-1; d_gene: NA
CDR3aa: CASSSLARTGHNNEQFF; CDR3nt: TGTGCCAGCAGTTCCCTGGCGAGGACAGGGCATAACAATGAGCAGTTCTTC; v_gene: TRBV27; abundance: once; j_gene: TRBJ2-1; d_gene: TRBD1
CDR3aa: CASGTEERYGYTF; CDR3nt: TGTGCCAGCGGGACAGAAGAACGTTATGGCTACACCTTC; v_gene: TRBV12-3/TRBV12-4; abundance: NA; j_gene: TRBJ1-2; d_gene: TRBD1
CDR3aa: CATSGDSGGYTF; CDR3nt: TGTGCCACCAGTGGGGACAGCGGTGGCTACACCTTC; v_gene: TRBV24-1; abundance: NA; j_gene: TRBJ1-2; d_gene: TRBD1
CDR3aa: CAISGSDSPYGYTF; CDR3nt: TGTGCCATCAGTGGCTCGGACAGTCCTTATGGCTACACCTTC; v_gene: TRBV10-3; abundance: NA; j_gene: TRBJ1-2; d_gene: NA
CDR3aa: CASSRTSPPRTQYF; CDR3nt: TGTGCCAGCAGCAGGACTAGCCCGCCCCGTACGCAGTATTTT; v_gene: TRBV11-3; abundance: NA; j_gene: TRBJ2-3; d_gene: TRBD2
CDR3aa: CASSTKGQGYEQYF; CDR3nt: TGTGCCAGTAGTACAAAGGGACAGGGCTACGAGCAGTACTTC; v_gene: TRBV19; abundance: NA; j_gene: TRBJ2-7; d_gene: TRBD1
CDR3aa: CASSLTDHNSPLHF; CDR3nt: TGTGCCAGCAGCTTAACAGACCATAATTCACCCCTCCACTTT; v_gene: TRBV7-2; abundance: NA; j_gene: TRBJ1-6; d_gene: NA
CDR3aa: CASSSGWVREQYF; CDR3nt: TGTGCCAGCAGTTCAGGTTGGGTACGCGAGCAGTACTTC; v_gene: TRBV6-5; abundance: NA; j_gene: TRBJ2-7; d_gene: NA
CDR3aa: CASSPYTDTQYF; CDR3nt: TGTGCCAGCAGTCCATACACAGATACGCAGTATTTT; v_gene: TRBV28; abundance: once; j_gene: TRBJ2-3; d_gene: NA
CDR3aa: CASSPKRRTSGCRGGTQYF; CDR3nt: TGTGCCAGCAGCCCTAAAAGGAGGACTAGCGGGTGTCGCGGGGGTACGCAGTATTTT; v_gene: TRBV7-3; abundance: NA; j_gene: TRBJ2-3; d_gene: TRBD2
CDR3aa: CATSARDTQYF; CDR3nt: TGTGCCACCAGCGCTCGAGATACGCAGTATTTT; v_gene: TRBV24-1; abundance: NA; j_gene: TRBJ2-3; d_gene: NA
CDR3aa: CASTLRWGQLLQPDTQYF; CDR3nt: TGTGCCAGCACCCTTAGGTGGGGACAGCTACTACAACCAGATACGCAGTATTTT; v_gene: TRBV7-2; abundance: NA; j_gene: TRBJ2-3; d_gene: TRBD1
CDR3aa: CASSPRNPAGELFF; CDR3nt: TGTGCCAGTAGTCCCCGGAACCCAGCCGGGGAGCTGTTTTTT; v_gene: TRBV19; abundance: NA; j_gene: TRBJ2-2; d_gene: NA
CDR3aa: CASSEAAGISNSPLHF; CDR3nt: TGTGCCAGCAGTGAAGCGGCAGGTATAAGCAATTCACCCCTCCACTTT; v_gene: TRBV6-1; abundance: few; j_gene: TRBJ1-6; d_gene: NA
CDR3aa: CASSPPGAHAQYF; CDR3nt: TGTGCCAGCTCACCACCGGGAGCCCATGCGCAGTATTTT; v_gene: TRBV18; abundance: NA; j_gene: TRBJ2-3; d_gene: NA
CDR3aa: CAISGESSGMGEQYF; CDR3nt: TGTGCCATCTCCGGCGAGTCCTCAGGGATGGGGGAGCAGTACTTC; v_gene: TRBV10-3; abundance: NA; j_gene: TRBJ2-7; d_gene: NA
CDR3aa: CAGKPGTGDYEQYF; CDR3nt: TGTGCCGGAAAGCCCGGGACAGGGGACTACGAGCAGTACTTC; v_gene: TRBV30; abundance: NA; j_gene: TRBJ2-7; d_gene: TRBD1
CDR3aa: CASSLGTAANYGYTF; CDR3nt: TGCGCCAGCAGCTTAGGGACGGCTGCTAACTATGGCTACACCTTC; v_gene: TRBV5-1; abundance: NA; j_gene: TRBJ1-2; d_gene: NA
CDR3aa: CASSEGRNYGYTF; CDR3nt: TGTGCCAGCAGTGAGGGACGGAACTATGGCTACACCTTC; v_gene: TRBV28; abundance: NA; j_gene: TRBJ1-2; d_gene: NA
CDR3aa: CASSIQGLNEKLFF; CDR3nt: TGTGCCAGCAGTATCCAGGGATTAAATGAAAAACTGTTTTTT; v_gene: TRBV28; abundance: NA; j_gene: TRBJ1-4; d_gene: NA
CDR3aa: CASSPPIPSSLNTEAFF; CDR3nt: TGTGCCAGCTCACCACCTATACCTAGTAGTTTGAACACTGAAGCTTTCTTT; v_gene: TRBV18; abundance: NA; j_gene: TRBJ1-1; d_gene: NA
CDR3aa: CASNPTSGIRVEQYF; CDR3nt: TGTGCCAGCAACCCCACTAGCGGGATACGTGTCGAGCAGTACTTC; v_gene: TRBV6-2/TRBV6-3; abundance: NA; j_gene: TRBJ2-7; d_gene: TRBD2
CDR3aa: CASSLGLGYTEAFF; CDR3nt: TGTGCCAGCAGCTTAGGGTTAGGGTACACTGAAGCTTTCTTT; v_gene: TRBV7-2; abundance: NA; j_gene: TRBJ1-1; d_gene: NA
CDR3aa: CASSFLPTSEGRSGNTIYF; CDR3nt: TGTGCCAGCAGCTTTCTACCGACATCAGAGGGGCGCTCTGGAAACACCATATATTTT; v_gene: TRBV11-2; abundance: NA; j_gene: TRBJ1-3; d_gene: NA
CDR3aa: CATWEGATNEKLFF; CDR3nt: TGTGCCACTTGGGAGGGTGCAACTAATGAAAAACTGTTTTTT; v_gene: TRBV10-3; abundance: NA; j_gene: TRBJ1-4; d_gene: NA
CDR3aa: CASSPPKAGGLLEQFF; CDR3nt: TGTGCCAGCTCACCACCGAAAGCGGGAGGGCTTCTTGAGCAGTTCTTC; v_gene: TRBV18; abundance: NA; j_gene: TRBJ2-1; d_gene: TRBD2
CDR3aa: CASSKLAGGSYEQYF; CDR3nt: TGTGCCAGCAGTAAACTAGCGGGAGGCTCCTACGAGCAGTACTTC; v_gene: TRBV6-4; abundance: once; j_gene: TRBJ2-7; d_gene: TRBD2
CDR3aa: CASSLSLGDRTYEQYF; CDR3nt: TGCGCCAGCAGCTTGTCTCTCGGGGACCGTACCTACGAGCAGTACTTC; v_gene: TRBV5-1; abundance: NA; j_gene: TRBJ2-7; d_gene: NA
CDR3aa: CASSLVRTGGAVGYTF; CDR3nt: TGTGCCAGCAGCTTAGTAAGGACAGGGGGCGCGGTAGGCTACACCTTC; v_gene: TRBV7-9; abundance: NA; j_gene: TRBJ1-2; d_gene: TRBD1